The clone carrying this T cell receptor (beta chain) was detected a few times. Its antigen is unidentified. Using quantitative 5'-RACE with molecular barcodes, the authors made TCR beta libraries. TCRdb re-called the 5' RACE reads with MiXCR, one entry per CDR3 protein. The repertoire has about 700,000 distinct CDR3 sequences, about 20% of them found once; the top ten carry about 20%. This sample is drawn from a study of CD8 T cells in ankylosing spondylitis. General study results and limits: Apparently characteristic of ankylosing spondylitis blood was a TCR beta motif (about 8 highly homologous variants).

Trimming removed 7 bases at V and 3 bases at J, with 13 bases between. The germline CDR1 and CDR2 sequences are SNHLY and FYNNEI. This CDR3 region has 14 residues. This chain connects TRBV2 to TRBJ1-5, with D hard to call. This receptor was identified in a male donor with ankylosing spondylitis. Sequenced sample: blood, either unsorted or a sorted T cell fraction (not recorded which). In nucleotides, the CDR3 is TGTGCCAGCAACCGGAGAGGGCTCAATCAGCCCCAGCATTTT. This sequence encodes CASNRRGLNQPQHF.